Included here is one T cell receptor beta chain sequence, with context. Its binding antigen is unknown. Base qualities are not provided; no much larger clone lies one nucleotide away. The data stem from a study of cytomegalovirus exposure and HLA in healthy donors (TCRdb year 2017). As for the study more broadly: An earlier analysis of 587 of the donors reported approximately 300 Gb of sequence data and 117 million unique TCR beta sequences obtained from roughly 180 million T cells. About 300 gigabases of sequencing data and approximately 93 million unique TCR sequences were included in an early release covering 500 to 750 HLA-typed donors. Among the roughly 430 genotyped donors, approximately 81% belonged to the genetic ancestry cluster associated with self-reported Caucasian donors. The study aimed to test whether cataloging public T cell receptors could reveal signatures of past pathogen exposure. The study profiled the T cell repertoires of hundreds of subjects by immunosequencing and related them to cytomegalovirus serostatus. Along with the approximately 650-subject first cohort, a separate validation cohort of around 120 different subjects was used. High-throughput TCR immunosequencing, statistical association of individual TCRs with disease status, and machine learning were combined to predict cytomegalovirus infection status. To study patterns of TCR occurrence, a later analysis re-analyzed previously published TCR beta repertoires from around 670 donors and added high-resolution HLA genotyping. The later analysis used no new phenotypic data to find candidate immune exposures, relying instead on TCR beta sequences and their occurrence across donors. In an earlier analysis of several hundred of the donors, high-throughput TCR beta sequencing was used to judge whether each TCR beta V gene segment behaved as functional or pseudogenic. Donor age, sex, ethnicity and CMV serostatus were collected together with the repertoire data. A later genetic analysis took genome-wide SNP genotypes for about 55% of the 666 donors and used that subset as a discovery cohort. Every discovery cohort repertoire had been produced on one sequencing platform. HLA typing included class I and class II loci at four-digit resolution. Typing coverage varied by locus: roughly 620-640 donors for A, B, C, DRB1 and DQB1; 500 to 550 for DQA1; about 590 for DPA1; some 470 for DPB1. Four to six DR-DQ haplotypes were handled as single units for association and clustering because linkage in the cohort was strong. Among roughly 400 genotyped donors of the cohort, an average of approximately 220,000 unique TCR beta nucleotide sequences was sequenced per donor, of which about 20% were non-productive. Here is what the overall study found, with its caveats: In vitro tests confirmed that a few of the cytomegalovirus-associated TCR beta chains recognize cytomegalovirus antigens. Cytomegalovirus status was reported to be diagnosed by the classifier with high specificity and sensitivity in both the original and validation cohorts. Because the 87-base-pair reads could not distinguish some IMGT-functional V segments, including TRBV6-2 and TRBV6-3, those segments were excluded. In a later analysis, TCR association rates were found to vary across HLA loci, with the most associated TCRs seen for DRB1 alleles and the fewest for HLA-C alleles. Some 15 rarely observed V segments, including chromosome 9 orphons, were excluded from the earlier analysis of some 590 of the donors because counts were too low. Only TCR beta chains were sequenced in this cohort, and the absence of alpha or paired-chain data limited detectable features. Linkage disequilibrium might explain the correlated functional status among segregating V segments, but an unknown experimental factor could not be ruled out. A further reported finding was that TCR beta sequences accurately predicted the HLA-A and HLA-B alleles for most subjects in the first cohort. A cluster of highly shared sequence variants was judged likely to be a technical artifact of the sequencing pipeline. A later analysis reported that several top co-occurrence clusters appeared linked to parvovirus B19, influenza, CMV and Epstein-Barr virus. Roughly uniform sequencing depth across donors was assumed in presence/absence analyses, although this assumption may not hold. It was suggested by the authors that the approach could potentially be generalized to other disease states and immunological phenotypes. According to a later genetic analysis, donors in an Asian-associated ancestry cluster had fewer N-insertions in productive TCRs than the approximately 630-donor mean. Most TCR sequences were seen in very few donors, while some public TCRs were found in many individuals. Compared with equally common non-associated chains, HLA-associated TCR beta chains in a later analysis were more clonally expanded and had lower generation probabilities. An earlier analysis of approximately 570 of the donors showed that most TCR beta V segments appeared in productive rearrangements either about 90% or about 30% of the time, which broadly matched IMGT annotations. For the cohort, immune exposure information was limited to CMV serostatus. When HLA alleles, especially DR and DQ, strongly co-occurred, attributing TCR associations to individual alleles was difficult. In the study, approximately 160 TCR beta chains were listed as associated with cytomegalovirus. HLA typing was unavailable for some donors at each locus, so association tests used only the typed subset. In a later analysis, some 18,000 TCR beta sequences were associated with specific HLA alleles at a false discovery rate of 0.05. A later genetic analysis associated a missense DCLRE1C variant with V-gene and J-gene trimming of TCR beta chains, and an independent cohort replicated the association. Most CMV-associated TCR beta chains appeared to be HLA-restricted in a later analysis, and the HLA associations seemed to be driven largely by CMV exposure.

There are 14 amino acids in the CDR3, from cysteine to phenylalanine inclusive. Just CDR3 DNA is preserved here, 42 bases in frame from base 1. The library was obtained by the immunoSEQ multiplex PCR assay. For the multiplex PCR, a mixture combining 60 forward primers for TCR Vbeta segments and 13 reverse primers for TCR Jbeta segments was used. The CDR3 region of rearranged TCR beta genes was amplified from genomic DNA by a multiplex PCR assay. On the Illumina HiSeq System, the amplified TCR beta libraries were sequenced as 87-base-pair reads. In the authors' own workflow: A later analysis counted 65 million to 90 million unique TCR beta chains across the 666 repertoires, and around 12 million of these chains were shared by at least two donors. Raw reads were error-corrected and collapsed into unique sequences by a nearest-neighbor algorithm in which closely related sequences were merged to remove PCR and sequencing errors. V, D and J gene segments were assigned by aligning CDR3 sequences to IMGT reference sequences. For a sequence to be retained, a match of at least six nucleotides was required to both a V gene segment and a J gene segment. Rearrangements were classified as productive when the CDR3 lacked stop codons and remained in frame with V and J, and all other rearrangements were classified as non-productive. CDR3 was defined by IMGT convention, running from the second conserved V-encoded cysteine to the conserved J-encoded phenylalanine. In an earlier analysis of 587 of the donors, sequences lacking an unambiguous match to a single V gene segment were excluded. In an earlier analysis of approximately 560 of the donors, a V segment was called functional when productive rearrangements were above 56.7%, and segregating when the standard deviation between donors exceeded 5%. A statistical classification framework was built to diagnose cytomegalovirus status from the catalog of TCR beta chain sequences. V and J gene assignment, in a later analysis, came from comparing TCR nucleotide sequences with IMGT/GENE-DB human TR gene sequences. In a later analysis, CDR3 sequences and most-parsimonious VDJ recombination scenarios were assigned using the TCRdist pipeline. In a later analysis, every TCR beta chain was defined by the combination of its CDR3 amino acid sequence and its V-gene family, and reads without a unique V-gene family were dropped. To address suspected cross-contamination and a sequencing artifact, a later analysis removed around 590 highly shared, low-generation-probability nucleotide sequences. A later analysis calculated a clonal expansion index for each public chain from normalized within-repertoire ranks of inferred template counts. A later analysis computed generation probabilities with a VDJ recombination model fitted to out-of-frame rearrangements, and checked the results against IGoR. Hypergeometric tests were used in a later analysis to score TCR-TCR, TCR-HLA and TCR-CMV co-occurrence, with a repertoire-size bias correction applied to the TCR pairs. False discovery rates were estimated in a later analysis by permuting HLA or CMV assignments 20 times. In a later analysis, co-occurring TCRs were grouped using DBSCAN, and TCRdist sequence similarity was added for clustering within HLA-allele-positive subsets. For co-occurrence clustering, repertoires with fewer than 30,000 or more than 120,000 public chains were excluded, along with five or six repertoires with anomalous nucleotide sharing. The immuneACCESS repertoire file appears here via TCRdb, limited to in-frame rearrangements. These files lack a portion of the clones; in checked studies, under half of the deficit traces to unresolved V genes, and the cause of the others is not known. V and J calls and clone size are copied from that table; D and trimming were computed from the DNA. The sample has roughly 150,000 clones on record, 82% of them singletons. The leading ten clones occupy under 7.5% of the sample.

The cohort consisted of some 730 healthy bone marrow donors. At the time of sampling, all cohort members were nominally healthy, though unrecorded immune exposures were likely present. The donor was CMV seropositive and was included in the group of 250 to 300 seropositive cohort members. Each donor provided a peripheral blood sample, and peripheral blood mononuclear cells were used for TCR beta sequencing. Genomic DNA extraction from the blood cell samples was performed with the Qiagen DNeasy Blood Extraction Kit. This sequence was found in a woman between 50 and 59 years old in good health and CMV-seropositive. The sequenced sample was PBMCs. The receptor chain draws on TRBV21-1 and TRBJ2-1; the table assigns TRBD1, which was not confirmed against the DNA. TRBV21-1 is reported as a pseudogene. The DNA sequence is TGTGCCAGCAGCAAGGGACAGGGGTGGGATGAGCAGTTCTTC. Its translation is CASSKGQGWDEQFF.